This T cell receptor (beta chain) appears in the sequencing data of a study of cytomegalovirus exposure and HLA in healthy donors. Study-wide findings and caveats: CMV serostatus was the sole immune exposure information available. Later analysis identified a missense DCLRE1C variant that was linked to TCR beta V- and J-gene trimming. When a later analysis compared HLA-associated TCR beta chains with equally common others, the HLA-associated chains turned out to be more clonally expanded and to have lower generation probabilities.

PCR was performed using 60 Vbeta and 13 Jbeta primers. The repertoire was sequenced with immunoSEQ multiplex PCR; TCRdb's copy has only in-frame clones and lacks some. The sample yields some 83,000 clones, approximately 75% seen once. In germline, CDR1 is SNHLY, CDR2 FYNNEI. This CDR3 has 12 residues. The ends lost 6 bases at V and 11 bases at J; junction bases unmatched: 8. At the time of sampling, donors were nominally healthy, though unrecorded immune exposures were likely. There are a few counts of this clone. What it recognizes is unknown. The clonotype was recovered from a man in his sixties in good health and CMV-seronegative. Material for sequencing was PBMCs. V is TRBV2 and J is TRBJ1-1; 8 nucleotides align to TRBD1. The DNA of the CDR3 is TGTGCCAGCAGGACATCAGGGGGCGAGGCTTTCTTT. Amino acid sequence: CASRTSGGEAFF.